The clone carrying this T cell receptor beta chain appeared many times. The data were taken from a study of identical twins. Each CDR3 protein gets one entry after TCRdb re-called the 5' RACE reads with MiXCR. Counted here are about 150,000 distinct CDR3 sequences, approximately 3.5% occurring once; the ten biggest clones make up around 8%. CDR3 size: 15 residues. Germline V gene data show CDR1 as SGHRS and CDR2 as YFSETQ. Deletions cut 2 bases from V and 7 bases from J, with 16 bases between. The sample was memory T cells sorted from blood. The chain combines TRBV5-1 with TRBJ2-1, with D possibly being TRBD1 or TRBD2 (5 bases each). The origin of this receptor is a man younger than 35 in good health. The CDR3 DNA reads TGCGCCAGCAGCTTTGCCCCAGGGCCGGGGAATGAGCAGTTCTTC. This sequence encodes CASSFAPGPGNEQFF.